This T cell receptor beta chain originates from a study of CD8 T cells in ankylosing spondylitis. TCRdb fed the 5' RACE reads into MiXCR, producing one record per CDR3 protein. The table has some 220,000 distinct CDR3 sequences, less than 9.5% seen once. As concerns this clonotype: This could be a read error, since a much larger clone is one nucleotide away.

Germline loops: CDR1 DFQATT, CDR2 SNEGSKA (reference sequence). V was clipped by 5 bases and J by 1 base; unmatched bases: 8. The CDR3 runs to 16 residues. Material for sequencing was blood, either unsorted or a sorted T cell fraction (not recorded which). V and J are TRBV20-1 and TRBJ2-2; 9 bases match TRBD2. The clonotype comes from a female donor with ankylosing spondylitis or in good health (not recorded which). The CDR3 region is CSAGALLAGNTGELFF. DNA for the CDR3: TGCAGTGCTGGAGCCCTACTAGCGGGGAACACCGGGGAGCTGTTTTTT.